Sequencing of this T cell receptor beta chain was carried out in a study of T cell repertoires in cytomegalovirus infection. Study in general: Selection of CMV epitopes for the study included recently identified HLA-C-restricted and well-studied HLA-B-restricted ones.

The V gene's germline CDR1 is SNHLY and CDR2 FYNNEI. The CDR3 runs 12 residues. The V gene lost 4 bases and the J gene lost 11 bases, with 13 bases spanning the gap. There are a few counts of this clonotype. Its antigen remains unidentified. TCRdb used MiXCR to reprocess the reads, holding one entry per CDR3 protein. The sample lists about 920,000 distinct CDR3 sequences, 31% seen once, with about an eighth in the top ten. J is TRBJ2-3 and V is TRBV2; weak D call: TRBD2 (6 bases). The TCR originated in a human donor in good health (CMV status not recorded). Some clones in this sample may be carry-over from other donors' samples. The input for sequencing was cultured CD8+ T cells from PBMCs, taken from culture after CMV antigen stimulation. CDR3 protein: CASSGGNGGQYF. CDR3 bases: TGTGCCAGCAGTGGCGGGAACGGGGGGCAGTATTTT.